Below are 19 T cell receptor beta chains sequenced from a single sample in a study of radiotherapy plus CTLA-4 blockade in lung cancer. Only in-frame clones appear in the TCRdb table, and some are missing; sequencing was by immunoSEQ multiplex PCR. In the table there are roughly 54,000 clones, approximately 84% of which are singletons. Sequenced here: peripheral blood, sampled from a patient treated with radiotherapy plus ipilimumab. These receptors all come from a human donor with non-small cell lung cancer whose response to radiotherapy plus ipilimumab could not be evaluated.

The chain combines TRBV5-1 with TRBJ2-3; D is perhaps TRBD1 (5 bases). This CDR3 is 14 amino acids long. Trimming removed 0 bases from V and 0 bases from J, with 5 bases in between. Looked up from germline, CDR1 is SGHRS and CDR2 is YFSETQ. This chain's CDR3 is CASSLEGSTDTQYF. CDR3 coding DNA: TGCGCCAGCAGCTTGGAGGGGAGCACAGATACGCAGTATTTT.

The rearrangement uses TRBV5-6 and TRBJ2-1; TRBD2 is a possible D gene (5 bases). Trimming pared 0 bases from V and 10 bases from J, leaving 11 bases between. Germline V gene data show CDR1 as SGHDT and CDR2 as YYEEEE. The CDR3 is made up of 13 amino acids. The CDR3 reads CASSLAGVSEQFF. The CDR3 DNA reads as TGTGCCAGCAGCTTGGCCGGGGTGAGCGAGCAGTTCTTC.

The rearrangement uses TRBV13 and TRBJ2-5; 11 nucleotides align to TRBD1. The CDR3 has 16 residues. From germline, CDR1 is PRHDT and CDR2 FYEKMQ (reference sequence). V dropped 5 bases and J dropped 3; count of bases not matched to a gene: 8. The CDR3 spells CASSPSPGQGEETQYF. In DNA form, the CDR3 reads TGTGCCAGCAGCCCCTCGCCGGGACAGGGGGAAGAGACCCAGTACTTC. Full variable domain (outside the CDR3, taken from reference TRBV13 and TRBJ2-5): AAGVIQSPRHLIKEKRETATLKCYPIPRHDTVYWYQQGPGQDPQFLISFYEKMQSDKGSIPDRFSAQQFSDYHSELNMSSLELGDSALYFCASSPSPGQGEETQYFGPGTRLLVL.

This chain links TRBV30 with TRBJ1-5, with 9 nucleotides matching TRBD1. Germline V gene data show CDR1 as GTSNPN and CDR2 as SVGIG (reference sequence). CDR3 length equals 15 residues. V dropped 4 bases and J dropped 6; count of bases not matched to a gene: 10. CDR3 residues: CAWTSRTGERQPQHF. The CDR3 DNA reads TGTGCCTGGACCTCGCGGACAGGGGAGCGTCAGCCCCAGCATTTT.

V gene TRBV21-1 combines with J gene TRBJ1-1; the table gives TRBD1 as D, unverified against the DNA. TRBV21-1 is a pseudogene. This CDR3 spans 8 amino acids. The CDR3 sequence is CAGQKAFF. The CDR3 nucleotides read TGTGCCGGCCAGAAGGCTTTCTTT.

The chain is built from TRBV4-3 and TRBJ2-1; 7 bases map to TRBD2. V shed 2 bases and J 3 bases; nucleotides not matched to a gene: 7. CDR3 length: 16 residues. Germline CDR1 LGHNA, CDR2 YSLEER. CDR3 coding DNA: TGCGCCAGCAGCCAAACCGAGCGGGGCCTCTACAATGAGCAGTTCTTC. Translated: CASSQTERGLYNEQFF.

The rearrangement joins TRBV6-5 to TRBJ1-3; perhaps TRBD1 as D (5 bases). Germline CDR1 MNHEY, CDR2 SVGAGI. V gave up 2 bases and J gave up 4 bases, with 9 bases separating them. The CDR3 loop spans 14 amino acids. The CDR3 nucleotides read TGTGCCAGCAGTTACCAGGGACTAGGAAACACCATATATTTT. Protein: CASSYQGLGNTIYF.

This clone has a single count. The CDR3 nucleotides read TGTGCCAGCAGTTCGGGACAGACGAACACCGGGGAGCTGTTTTTT. It translates to CASSSGQTNTGELFF. The chain combines TRBV6-5 with TRBJ2-2; 7 nucleotides align to TRBD1. V shed 4 bases and J 0 bases; nucleotides not matched to a gene: 2. CDR1 and CDR2 from the germline V gene are MNHEY and SVGAGI. The CDR3 extends over 15 amino acids.

This clone was counted only a few times. The chain carries TRBV15 and TRBJ2-2; D is perhaps TRBD1 (6 bases). V was shortened by 3 bases and J by 3 bases, with 11 bases between the two germline ends. The germline V gene has CDR1 LNHNV and CDR2 YYDKDF (reference sequence). The CDR3 contains 15 residues. DNA of the CDR3: TGTGCCACCAGCAGTGTTCCAGGGGACACCGGGGAGCTGTTTTTT. Amino acids: CATSSVPGDTGELFF.

A note on this clone: It may be a read error: a sequence one base away is much more abundant. V and J are TRBV5-6 and TRBJ2-7; 8 bases are shared with TRBD1. Unmatched junction bases numbered 11, after V lost 4 bases and J lost 5 bases. The CDR3 runs 15 residues. The germline V gene encodes CDR1 SGHDT and CDR2 YYEEEE. The CDR3 is CASSQSPGGMDEQYF. DNA of the CDR3: TGTGCCAGCAGCCAATCCCCAGGGGGCATGGACGAGCAGTACTTC.

The chain recombines TRBV29-1 with TRBJ1-2, with a possible D match to TRBD1 (6 bases). Trimming left V 0 bases short and J 4 bases short, with 15 bases between. The germline V gene encodes CDR1 SQVTM and CDR2 ANQGSEA. This CDR3 spans 15 amino acids. Here the CDR3 DNA reads TGCAGCGTTGAAGAGCCGACAGGTGGAACCTATGGCTACACCTTC. It encodes CSVEEPTGGTYGYTF. The variable domain in full, completed from reference TRBV29-1 and TRBJ1-2, reads SAVISQKPSRDICQRGTSLTIQCQVDSQVTMMFWYRQQPGQSLTLIATANQGSEATYESGFVIDKFPISRPNLTFSTLTVSNMSPEDSSIYLCSVEEPTGGTYGYTFGSGTRLTVV.

This clone was seen once. V and J are TRBV28 and TRBJ1-1; the D is unclear. V was pared by 1 base and J by 6 bases, with 15 bases between. This CDR3 contains 15 residues. Germline V gives CDR1 MDHEN, CDR2 SYDVKM. The CDR3 DNA sequence: TGTGCCAGCAGTTTATCGGCCGGACTCTTACCTGAAGCTTTCTTT. Translation: CASSLSAGLLPEAFF.

This clone appeared a few times. The V gene is TRBV2, the J gene TRBJ2-7, with TRBD2 matching over 7 bases. This CDR3 contains 16 residues. Germline CDR1 reads SNHLY; CDR2 reads FYNNEI. V lost 8 bases and J lost 5; bases outside the gene matches: 18. This CDR3 reads CASCAGLLAVSHEQYF. The CDR3 DNA reads TGTGCCAGCTGTGCGGGGCTGCTAGCGGTTTCCCACGAGCAGTACTTC.

This clone is a singleton in its sample. V and J are TRBV6-5 and TRBJ1-2, with 10 positions matching TRBD1. Germline assignment: CDR1 MNHEY and CDR2 SVGAGI. The CDR3 spans 16 residues. J gave up 5 bases and V 1 base, and 7 bases lay outside the gene matches. Here the CDR3 DNA reads TGTGCCAGCAGTTACTACCGACAGGGGGCTCAGTATGGCTACACCTTC. Translated: CASSYYRQGAQYGYTF.

The chain joins TRBV4-3 to TRBJ2-1, with TRBD2 as a possible D gene (5 bases). The CDR3 contains 13 residues. V was trimmed by 1 base and J by 12 bases, leaving 13 bases between them. The V gene's germline CDR1 is LGHNA and CDR2 YSLEER. The CDR3 here is CASSQGLAYVQFF. The CDR3 bases are TGCGCCAGCAGCCAAGGCCTAGCATATGTGCAGTTCTTC.

In nucleotides, the CDR3 is TGTGCCAGCAGCCTCCGTCGGGGGGGCAATCAGCCCCAGCATTTT. It encodes CASSLRRGGNQPQHF. This rearrangement joins TRBV28 to TRBJ1-5; D is perhaps TRBD1 (5 bases). The V end was cut by 6 bases, the J end by 2 bases, with 14 bases between. The germline gives CDR1 MDHEN, CDR2 SYDVKM. The CDR3 is 15 residues long.

This clone was counted once. The junction departs from germline at one end; a sequencing error may be responsible. This CDR3 is also generated by other DNA sequences in the sample. The chain employs TRBV19 and TRBJ1-1; D is possibly TRBD1 (5 bases). The germline V gene encodes CDR1 LNHDA and CDR2 SQIVND (reference sequence). CDR3 size: 15 residues. CDR3 nucleotide sequence: TGTGCCAGTAGTATAGTGGGGCAGCGGGGGACTGAAGCCTTCTTT. Translated: CASSIVGQRGTEAFF.

This clone was observed once. V gene TRBV6-5 combines with J gene TRBJ2-7; 8 bases are shared with TRBD1. This CDR3 is built from 15 residues. Unmatched junction bases numbered 10, after V lost 5 bases and J lost 4 bases. Germline V gene data show CDR1 as MNHEY and CDR2 as SVGAGI. The DNA of the CDR3 is TGTGCCAGCAGTAAGACGACAGGGGTGGATTACGAGCAGTACTTC. Protein sequence: CASSKTTGVDYEQYF.

This sequence joins TRBV6-5 and TRBJ2-4; D unresolved. Germline CDR1 and CDR2: MNHEY and SVGAGI. Trimming shortened V by 0 bases and J by 0 bases, and 9 bases separated the two germline ends. The CDR3 consists of 16 residues. CDR3 in DNA: TGTGCCAGCAGTTACTCTTCTACGGGAGCCAAAAACATTCAGTACTTC. Its translation: CASSYSSTGAKNIQYF.